This T cell receptor (beta chain) stems from a study of shared clonotypes between healthy human individuals (TCRdb year 2020). Context from the whole study: The cohort included three men and a couple of women between 18 and 49 years of age. For each donor, three plates each were used for CD4 naive and CD4 memory, two plates were used for CD8 naive, and one plate was used for CD8 memory. To estimate repertoire size and how much clonotypes are shared between individuals, the study performed deep sequencing of blood TCR repertoires from five healthy adults. Different laboratories and diverse techniques were used to prepare libraries and sequence TCR repertoires, to increase sequencing depth and limit assay-specific biases. Leukapheresis yielded between about 0.85 and 9 billion PBMCs per donor. Study-wide conclusions, independent of this receptor: Naive subsets generally had larger estimated clonotype richness than memory subsets did. Sampling was restricted to blood, and TCR repertoires in tissues likely differ from the TCR repertoires found in blood. Compared with non-shared clonotypes, the clonotypes found in all four sorted-subset donors had higher generation probabilities. Even with the large sequencing depth, rarefaction of the sorted-subset datasets indicated that sequencing was incomplete. Pairwise subsampling indicated that sequencing depth was expected to affect the degree of clonotype sharing among donors. When a handful of donors were compared, the shared fraction of clonotypes was about 5% for naive CD4, around 3.5% for naive CD8, 2.3% for memory CD4, and approximately 0.4% for memory CD8. Because the study included only a small number of donors, the genetic and exposure-history diversity represented was limited.

As regards this clone: The specificity of this receptor is unknown. Base quality data are lacking; no much larger clone is found one base away.

Based on the germline V gene, the CDR1 and CDR2 sequences are SGHRS and YFSETQ. The CDR3, cysteine through phenylalanine, is 16 amino acids long. The entry retains the CDR3 DNA only, 48 bases that are in frame from base 1. V is clipped by 5 bases and J by 0 bases, and the sequence between their germline boundaries is 15 bases long. Using the deep immunoSEQ assay, multiplex PCR amplified TCR CDR3 regions from genomic DNA. Genomic DNA extracted from each cell subset was distributed evenly over all wells of several immunoSEQ 96-well plates, and each plate served as one replicate. Each replicate PCR for sorted subsets received about 220 ng genomic DNA, equal to roughly 30,000 T cell genomes. Purified libraries were quantified with a Qubit 3.0 fluorometer, sized on a Bioanalyzer 2100, and re-quantified with the KAPA Library Quantification kit. Every immunoSEQ 96-well plate was sequenced on a separate single-read 150-cycle Illumina NextSeq 550 flow cell. The study's own analysis went as follows. Because the immunoSEQ output held only junctional sequences and lacked quality scores, the filtering could not match the filtering applied to full-length reads. To assign V/J genes and CDR3, sequences were annotated using PyIR, a Python wrapper for IgBLAST v1.9, with IMGT germline references. Reads with weak V/J assignments (E-value above 1e-6), missing CDR3, stop codons, out-of-frame junctions, or ambiguous translated residues were removed. V3J clonotypes were defined as sequences sharing an identical inferred V gene, J gene, and CDR3 amino acid sequence. Percentage overlap between repertoires was computed as shared unique clonotypes divided by the size of the smaller repertoire. Three approaches were used to assess repertoire richness: RTK rarefaction, the Chao1 estimator, and Recon v2.1 estimates of unobserved clonotypes. OLGA was used to compute generation probabilities for all TCRbeta clonotypes that the gDNA method yielded from a handful of donors. The table comes from immuneACCESS by way of TCRdb, which keeps in-frame sequences with V and J called. Part of the clones is missing from these tables; in studies checked, under half for an unresolved V gene and the rest for unknown reasons. V and J calls and clone size follow that table, whereas D and trimming were derived from the DNA. The sample table contains about 2 million clones; only one count was recorded for approximately 94% of them. The ten largest clones represent 0.95% to 1.5% of the sample.

CD8 naive samples consisted of CD45RO-negative cells that were positively selected for CCR7, yielding a CD45RA+CCR7+ population without TemRA cells. The donors were healthy, HIV-negative adults with no recently reported acute infections or vaccinations. All donors were Caucasian adults living in Nashville, Tennessee, USA. Blood was collected by leukapheresis, and PBMCs were isolated by Ficoll-Histopaque density gradient centrifugation and then cryopreserved in liquid nitrogen vapor phase. Analytical flow cytometry was used to check the purity and quantity of every magnetically sorted T cell population. From each sorted fraction, genomic DNA was isolated and quantified by UV absorbance on a Nanodrop 2000c.

Recombination linked TRBV5-1 to TRBJ2-1; the D gene assignment is ambiguous. Sequenced input: naive CD8+ T cells sorted from blood. The sample's cell subset or site label, decoded: CD45RA+CCR7+. The receptor was derived from a man between 18 and 35 years old in good health. The CDR3 protein: CASRKTGESSYNEQFF. The DNA is as follows: TGCGCCAGCAGGAAAACTGGGGAAAGCTCCTACAATGAGCAGTTCTTC.